A selection of T cell receptor beta chains follows, all from one sample in a study of spatial heterogeneity in lung cancer. TCRdb re-analysed the 5' RACE reads in MiXCR, keeping a single row per CDR3 protein. Among about 12,000 distinct CDR3 sequences listed, 14% were seen once. Sample: PBMCs, taken at surgery. Source of these receptors: a female donor with early-stage non-small cell lung cancer. CDR3s include the opening cysteine and the closing phenylalanine or tryptophan. Fields, in order: clone size, V gene, J gene, D gene, CDR3 length, CDR3 protein, CDR3 DNA. A D gene is named only where the DNA matches it firmly. Not all rows give a size; the values are once, few, many and, for expanded clones, a class.

many	TRBV5-4	TRBJ2-5	TRBD2	15	CASSPGGGGQETQYF	TGTGCCAGCAGCCCCGGCGGGGGGGGACAAGAGACCCAGTACTTC
medium-sized	TRBV19	TRBJ1-2	-	14	CASSISTGGYGYTF	TGTGCCAGTAGTATCTCGACAGGCGGCTATGGCTACACCTTC
medium-sized	TRBV7-2	TRBJ1-4	-	14	CASMSGPTNEKLFF	TGTGCCAGCATGTCGGGGCCAACTAATGAAAAACTGTTTTTT
many	TRBV6-6	TRBJ2-3	-	15	CASSSGQRGTDTQYF	TGTGCCAGCAGTTCAGGACAGAGAGGCACAGATACGCAGTATTTT
many	TRBV7-2	TRBJ2-5	-	14	CASSFGIYQETQYF	TGTGCCAGCAGCTTTGGCATATACCAAGAGACCCAGTACTTC
many	TRBV12-3/TRBV12-4	TRBJ2-2	TRBD1	16	CASSQKQGASDGELFF	TGTGCCAGCAGCCAAAAACAGGGGGCGAGTGACGGGGAGCTGTTTTTT
many	TRBV2	TRBJ2-7	TRBD1	14	CASSEQGETYEQYF	TGTGCCAGCAGTGAACAGGGGGAAACCTACGAGCAGTACTTC
many	TRBV6-2/TRBV6-3	TRBJ1-2	-	13	CASRPTGLDGYTF	TGTGCCAGCAGGCCAACAGGGTTGGATGGCTACACCTTC
many	TRBV7-9	TRBJ2-1	-	16	CASSLGGVRTYNEQFF	TGTGCCAGCAGCTTAGGTGGTGTGAGAACCTACAATGAGCAGTTCTTC
many	TRBV3-1	TRBJ1-2	-	14	CASSQGFRGSGYTF	TGTGCCAGCAGCCAAGGATTTAGGGGAAGCGGCTACACCTTC
many	TRBV28	TRBJ2-5	TRBD1	13	CASSRGDRATQYF	TGTGCCAGCAGCCGTGGGGACAGGGCGACCCAGTACTTC
many	TRBV7-2	TRBJ2-3	-	16	CASSSGGPRGGDTQYF	TGTGCCAGCAGCTCCGGGGGTCCCCGAGGGGGAGATACGCAGTATTTT
once	TRBV2	TRBJ2-3	-	13	CASSEARSDTQYF	TGTGCCAGCAGTGAAGCGAGGTCAGATACGCAGTATTTT
few	TRBV3-1	TRBJ1-6	-	15	CASSQGSSDNSPLHF	TGTGCCAGCAGCCAAGGCTCATCCGACAATTCACCCCTCCACTTT
medium-sized	TRBV12-3/TRBV12-4	TRBJ2-3	-	11	CASSLEYTQYF	TGTGCCAGCAGTCTGGAGTATACGCAGTATTTT
-	TRBV11-1	TRBJ2-3	-	12	CASRSATDTQYF	TGTGCCAGCCGGTCGGCTACAGATACGCAGTATTTT
medium-sized	TRBV5-6	TRBJ1-2	-	11	CASSLNYGYTF	TGTGCCAGCAGCTTGAACTATGGCTACACCTTC
many	TRBV19	TRBJ2-2	-	16	CASSPRELAVTGELFF	TGTGCCAGTAGTCCGCGAGAACTAGCAGTCACCGGGGAGCTGTTTTTT
many	TRBV19	TRBJ1-6	-	17	CASSTLPTGVGFSPLHF	TGTGCCAGTAGTACCCTGCCCACCGGAGTAGGATTTTCACCCCTCCACTTT
medium-sized	TRBV28	TRBJ2-3	-	11	CASSPTDTQYF	TGTGCCAGCAGTCCGACAGATACGCAGTATTTT
medium-sized	TRBV25-1	TRBJ2-6	-	14	CASSRTAGANVLTF	TGTGCCAGCAGCCGGACCGCTGGGGCCAACGTCCTGACTTTC
few	TRBV28	TRBJ1-2	-	13	CASRLVAGTGYTF	TGTGCCAGCAGACTAGTGGCAGGGACTGGCTACACCTTC
few	TRBV12-3/TRBV12-4	TRBJ1-1	-	14	CASSFQRLHRRAFF	TGTGCCAGCAGTTTTCAGCGTCTCCATAGGAGGGCTTTCTTT
many	TRBV5-6	TRBJ1-1	-	13	CASSFQLVTEAFF	TGTGCCAGCAGCTTTCAGCTGGTGACTGAAGCTTTCTTT
many	TRBV19	TRBJ2-3	-	15	CASSIGGRGADTQYF	TGTGCCAGTAGTATTGGTGGCAGAGGGGCAGATACGCAGTATTTT
-	TRBV28	TRBJ2-1	TRBD2	15	CASSLGTSGSWGQFF	TGTGCCAGCAGTTTAGGGACTAGCGGGTCCTGGGGGCAGTTCTTC
many	TRBV3-1	TRBJ2-1	-	11	CASSQELEQFF	TGTGCCAGCAGCCAAGAACTAGAGCAGTTCTTC
medium-sized	TRBV11-2	TRBJ1-3	-	14	CASSLNMAGNTIYF	TGTGCCAGCAGCTTAAACATGGCTGGAAACACCATATATTTT
-	TRBV28	TRBJ1-2	-	12	CASSLRNYGYTF	TGTGCCAGCAGTTTAAGGAACTATGGCTACACCTTC
few	TRBV7-2	TRBJ2-3	-	14	CASSPGQSTDTQYF	TGTGCCAGCAGCCCGGGACAAAGCACAGATACGCAGTATTTT
many	TRBV7-2	TRBJ2-5	-	15	CASSSFRGNQETQYF	TGTGCCAGCAGCTCCTTCCGGGGCAACCAAGAGACCCAGTACTTC
medium-sized	TRBV29-1	TRBJ1-2	TRBD1	13	CSIGSGTAQSYTF	TGCAGCATAGGATCCGGGACAGCCCAGAGCTACACCTTC
-	TRBV29-1	TRBJ2-5	TRBD1	14	CSVGDPGGWETQYF	TGCAGCGTCGGGGATCCAGGGGGCTGGGAGACCCAGTACTTC
many	TRBV3-1	TRBJ2-3	-	16	CASSLHRGGGTDTQYF	TGTGCCAGCAGCCTCCATAGGGGGGGGGGCACAGATACGCAGTATTTT
many	TRBV28	TRBJ1-1	-	13	CASSLPGNTEAFF	TGTGCCAGCAGTTTACCGGGAAACACTGAAGCTTTCTTT
few	TRBV29-1	TRBJ2-3	-	11	CSVASTDTQYF	TGCAGCGTTGCTAGCACAGATACGCAGTATTTT
few	TRBV7-2	TRBJ2-7	TRBD2	14	CASSLDGGSYEQYF	TGTGCCAGCAGCTTAGACGGCGGGAGTTACGAGCAGTACTTC
medium-sized	TRBV20-1	TRBJ2-7	TRBD2	14	CSARDKGSGSEQYF	TGCAGTGCTAGAGATAAGGGTAGCGGGAGCGAGCAGTACTTC
medium-sized	TRBV7-9	TRBJ1-2	-	12	CASSFGNYGYTF	TGTGCCAGCAGCTTCGGCAACTATGGCTACACCTTC
medium-sized	TRBV24-1	TRBJ2-1	TRBD2	14	CATSDAGAYNEQFF	TGTGCCACCAGTGATGCGGGGGCCTACAATGAGCAGTTCTTC
medium-sized	TRBV28	TRBJ1-5	-	15	CASIGEGAGNQPQHF	TGTGCCAGCATTGGGGAAGGGGCCGGCAATCAGCCCCAGCATTTT